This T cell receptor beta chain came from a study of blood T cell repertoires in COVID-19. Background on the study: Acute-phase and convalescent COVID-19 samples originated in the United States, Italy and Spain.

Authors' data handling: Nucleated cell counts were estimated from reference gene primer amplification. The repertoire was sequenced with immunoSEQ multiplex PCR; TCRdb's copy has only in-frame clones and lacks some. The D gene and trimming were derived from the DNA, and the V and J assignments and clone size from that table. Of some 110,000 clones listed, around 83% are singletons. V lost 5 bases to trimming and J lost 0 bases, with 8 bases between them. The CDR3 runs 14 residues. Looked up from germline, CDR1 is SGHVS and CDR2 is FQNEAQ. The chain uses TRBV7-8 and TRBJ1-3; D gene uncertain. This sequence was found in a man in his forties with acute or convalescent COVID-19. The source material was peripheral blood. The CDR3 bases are TGTGCCAGCAGCCGCGGACTCTCTGGAAACACCATATATTTT. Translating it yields CASSRGLSGNTIYF.